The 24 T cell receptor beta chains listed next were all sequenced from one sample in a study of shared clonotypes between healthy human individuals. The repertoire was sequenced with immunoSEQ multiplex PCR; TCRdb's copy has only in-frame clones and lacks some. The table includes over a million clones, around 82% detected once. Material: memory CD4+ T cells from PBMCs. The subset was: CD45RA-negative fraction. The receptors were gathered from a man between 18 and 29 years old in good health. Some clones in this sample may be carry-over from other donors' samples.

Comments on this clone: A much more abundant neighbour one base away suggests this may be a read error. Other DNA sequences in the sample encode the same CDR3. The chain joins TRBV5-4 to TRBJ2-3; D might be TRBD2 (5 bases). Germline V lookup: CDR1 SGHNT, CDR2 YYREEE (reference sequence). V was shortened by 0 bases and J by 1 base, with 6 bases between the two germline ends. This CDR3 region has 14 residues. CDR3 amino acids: CASSLAGGTDTQYF. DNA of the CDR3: TGTGCCAGCAGCTTGGCCGGGGGCACAGATACGCAGTATTTT.

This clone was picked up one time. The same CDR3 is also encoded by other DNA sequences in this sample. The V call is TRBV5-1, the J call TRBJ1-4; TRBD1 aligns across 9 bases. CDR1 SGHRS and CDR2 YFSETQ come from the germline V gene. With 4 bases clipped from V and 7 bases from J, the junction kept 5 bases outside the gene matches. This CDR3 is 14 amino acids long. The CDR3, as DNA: TGCGCCAGCAGCGCGGGACAGGGCCCTGAAAAACTGTTTTTT. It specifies CASSAGQGPEKLFF.

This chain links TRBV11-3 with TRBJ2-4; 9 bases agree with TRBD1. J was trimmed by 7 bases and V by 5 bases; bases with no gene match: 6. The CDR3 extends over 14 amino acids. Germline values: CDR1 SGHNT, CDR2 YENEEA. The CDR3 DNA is TGTGCCAGCAGCCCACAGGGGGCTTATAACATTCAGTACTTC. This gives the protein CASSPQGAYNIQYF. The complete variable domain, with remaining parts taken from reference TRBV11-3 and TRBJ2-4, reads EAGVVQSPRYKIIEKKQPVAFWCNPISGHNTLYWYLQNLGQGPELLIRYENEEAVDDSQLPKDRFSAERLKGVDSTLKIQPAELGDSAVYLCASSPQGAYNIQYFGAGTRLSVL.

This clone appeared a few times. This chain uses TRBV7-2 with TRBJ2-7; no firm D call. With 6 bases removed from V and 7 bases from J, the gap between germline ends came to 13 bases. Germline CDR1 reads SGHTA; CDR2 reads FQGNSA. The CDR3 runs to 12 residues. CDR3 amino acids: CASRINVGEQYF. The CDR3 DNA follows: TGTGCCAGCAGGATTAATGTCGGGGAGCAGTACTTC.

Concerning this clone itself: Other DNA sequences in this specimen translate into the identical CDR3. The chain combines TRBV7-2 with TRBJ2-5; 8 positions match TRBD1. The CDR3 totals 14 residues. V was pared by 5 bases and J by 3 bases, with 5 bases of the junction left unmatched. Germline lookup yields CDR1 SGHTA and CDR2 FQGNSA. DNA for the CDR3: TGTGCCAGCAGCCCACAGGGGGTTGAAGAGACCCAGTACTTC. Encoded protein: CASSPQGVEETQYF.

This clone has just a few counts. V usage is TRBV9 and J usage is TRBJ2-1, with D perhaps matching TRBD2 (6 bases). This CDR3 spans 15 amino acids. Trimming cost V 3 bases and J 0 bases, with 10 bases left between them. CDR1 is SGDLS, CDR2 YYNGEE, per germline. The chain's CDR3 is CASSGAGSSYNEQFF. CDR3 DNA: TGTGCCAGCAGCGGAGCGGGTAGCTCCTACAATGAGCAGTTCTTC.

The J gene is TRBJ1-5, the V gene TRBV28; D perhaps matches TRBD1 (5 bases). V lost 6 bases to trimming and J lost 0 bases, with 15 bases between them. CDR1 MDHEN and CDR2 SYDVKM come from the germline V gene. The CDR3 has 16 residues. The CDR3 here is CASSWGSTVSNQPQHF. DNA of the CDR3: TGTGCCAGCAGCTGGGGATCGACAGTTAGCAATCAGCCCCAGCATTTT.

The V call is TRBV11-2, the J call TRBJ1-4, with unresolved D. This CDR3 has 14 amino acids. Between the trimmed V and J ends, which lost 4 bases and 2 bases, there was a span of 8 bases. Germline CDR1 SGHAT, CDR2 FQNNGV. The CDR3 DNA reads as TGTGCCAGCAGCTCCCAGGCGACTAATGAAAAACTGTTTTTT. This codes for CASSSQATNEKLFF. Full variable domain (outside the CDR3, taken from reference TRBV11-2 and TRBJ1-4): EAGVAQSPRYKIIEKRQSVAFWCNPISGHATLYWYQQILGQGPKLLIQFQNNGVVDDSQLPKDRFSAERLKGVDSTLKIQPAKLEDSAVYLCASSSQATNEKLFFGSGTQLSVL.

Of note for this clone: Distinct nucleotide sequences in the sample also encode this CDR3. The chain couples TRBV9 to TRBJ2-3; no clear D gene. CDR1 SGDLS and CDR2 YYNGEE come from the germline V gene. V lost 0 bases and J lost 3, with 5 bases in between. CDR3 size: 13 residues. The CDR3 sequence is CASSVAPTDTQYF. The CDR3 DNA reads TGTGCCAGCAGCGTAGCTCCTACAGATACGCAGTATTTT.

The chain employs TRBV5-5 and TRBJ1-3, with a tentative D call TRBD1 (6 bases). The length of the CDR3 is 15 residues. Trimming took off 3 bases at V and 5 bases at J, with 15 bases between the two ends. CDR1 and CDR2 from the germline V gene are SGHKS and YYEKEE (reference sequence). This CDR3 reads CASSSGGAQRNTIYF. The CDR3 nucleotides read TGTGCCAGCAGCTCTGGGGGCGCGCAGAGAAACACCATATATTTT.

CDR3 DNA: TGCGCCAGCAGCCGTACAGGGTTAAACGAAAAACTGTTTTTT. Its protein product is CASSRTGLNEKLFF. The chain uses TRBV5-1 and TRBJ1-4, with a tentative D call TRBD1 (6 bases). The CDR3 extends over 14 amino acids. The germline V gene encodes CDR1 SGHRS and CDR2 YFSETQ. Trimming removed 4 bases from V and 8 bases from J, with 15 bases in between.

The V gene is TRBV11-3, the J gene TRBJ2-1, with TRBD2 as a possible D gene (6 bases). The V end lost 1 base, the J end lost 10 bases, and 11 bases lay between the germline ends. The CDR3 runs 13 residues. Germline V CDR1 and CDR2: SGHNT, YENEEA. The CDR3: CASSLGSAGEQFF. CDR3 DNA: TGTGCCAGCAGCTTAGGATCTGCGGGGGAGCAGTTCTTC.

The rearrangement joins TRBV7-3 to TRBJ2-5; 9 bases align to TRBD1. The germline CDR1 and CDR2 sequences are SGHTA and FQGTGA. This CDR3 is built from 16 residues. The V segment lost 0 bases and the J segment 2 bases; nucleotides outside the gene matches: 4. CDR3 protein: CASSLTGTGIQETQYF. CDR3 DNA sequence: TGTGCCAGCAGCTTAACAGGGACAGGGATACAAGAGACCCAGTACTTC.

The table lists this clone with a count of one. The CDR3 reads CASSLGGQKSSYEQYF. The CDR3, as DNA: TGTGCCAGCAGTTTGGGGGGACAGAAAAGCTCCTACGAGCAGTACTTC. The J gene is TRBJ2-7, the V gene TRBV27, with TRBD1 as a possible D gene (7 bases). The V and J ends lost 3 bases and 0 bases respectively, with 15 bases between them. Germline V gives CDR1 MNHEY, CDR2 SMNVEV (reference sequence). This CDR3 is 16 amino acids long.

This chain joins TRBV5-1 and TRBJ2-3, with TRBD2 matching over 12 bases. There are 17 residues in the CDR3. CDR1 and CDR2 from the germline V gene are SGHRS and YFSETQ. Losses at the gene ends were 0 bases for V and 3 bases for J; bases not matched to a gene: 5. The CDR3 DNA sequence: TGCGCCAGCAGCTTGGATCTAGCGGGAGGGCCGACAGATACGCAGTATTTT. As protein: CASSLDLAGGPTDTQYF.

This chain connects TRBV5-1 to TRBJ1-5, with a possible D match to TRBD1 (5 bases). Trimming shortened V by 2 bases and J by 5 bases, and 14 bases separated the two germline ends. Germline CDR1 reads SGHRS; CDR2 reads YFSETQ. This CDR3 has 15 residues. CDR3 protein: CASSFSGAADQPQHF. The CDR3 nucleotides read TGCGCCAGCAGCTTTAGTGGGGCGGCTGATCAGCCCCAGCATTTT.

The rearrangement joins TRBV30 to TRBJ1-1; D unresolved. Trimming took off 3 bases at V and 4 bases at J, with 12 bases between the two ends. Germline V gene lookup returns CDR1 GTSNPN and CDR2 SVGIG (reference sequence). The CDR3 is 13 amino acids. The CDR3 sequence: CAWRLIRITEAFF. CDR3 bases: TGTGCCTGGAGGTTAATTCGGATCACTGAAGCTTTCTTT.

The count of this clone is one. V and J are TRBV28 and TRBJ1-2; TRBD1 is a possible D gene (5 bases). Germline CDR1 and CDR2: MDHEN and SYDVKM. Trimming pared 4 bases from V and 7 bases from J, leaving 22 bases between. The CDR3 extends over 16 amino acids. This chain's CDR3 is CASSSPPGGAHSGYTF. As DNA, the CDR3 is TGTGCCAGCAGTTCTCCCCCGGGAGGGGCTCATAGTGGCTACACCTTC.

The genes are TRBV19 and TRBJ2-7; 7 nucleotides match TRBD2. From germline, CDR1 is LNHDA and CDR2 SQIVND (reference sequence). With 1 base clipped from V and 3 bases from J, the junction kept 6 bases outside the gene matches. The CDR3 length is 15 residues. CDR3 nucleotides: TGTGCCAGTAGTATAGCGGCGGGAGCTGGCTACGAGCAGTACTTC. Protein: CASSIAAGAGYEQYF. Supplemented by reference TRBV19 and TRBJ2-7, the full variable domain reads DGGITQSPKYLFRKEGQNVTLSCEQNLNHDAMYWYRQDPGQGLRLIYYSQIVNDFQKGDIAEGYSVSREKKESFPLTVTSAQKNPTAFYLCASSIAAGAGYEQYFGPGTRLTVT.

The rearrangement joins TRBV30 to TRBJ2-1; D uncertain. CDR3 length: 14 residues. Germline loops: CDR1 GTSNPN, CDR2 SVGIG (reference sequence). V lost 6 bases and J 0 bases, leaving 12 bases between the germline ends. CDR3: CACPDRHSYNEQFF. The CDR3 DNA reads TGTGCCTGCCCAGACCGCCACTCCTACAATGAGCAGTTCTTC.

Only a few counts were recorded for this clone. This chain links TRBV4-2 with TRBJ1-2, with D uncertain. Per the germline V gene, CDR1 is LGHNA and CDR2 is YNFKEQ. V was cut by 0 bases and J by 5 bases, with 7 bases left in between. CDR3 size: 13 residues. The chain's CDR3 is CASSQEAAYGYTF. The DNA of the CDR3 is TGTGCCAGCAGCCAAGAGGCAGCTTATGGCTACACCTTC.

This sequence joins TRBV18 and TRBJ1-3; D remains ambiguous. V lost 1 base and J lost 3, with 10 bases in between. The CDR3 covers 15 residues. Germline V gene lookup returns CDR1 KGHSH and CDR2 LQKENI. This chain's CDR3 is CASSPQAENGNTIYF. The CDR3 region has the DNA TGTGCCAGCTCACCACAGGCGGAGAATGGAAACACCATATATTTT.

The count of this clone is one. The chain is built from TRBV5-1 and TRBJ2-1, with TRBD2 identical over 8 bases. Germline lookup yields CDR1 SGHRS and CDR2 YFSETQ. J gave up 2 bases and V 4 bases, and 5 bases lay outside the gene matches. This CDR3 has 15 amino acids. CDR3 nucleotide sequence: TGCGCCAGCAGCCCCGCGGGAGGACCCTACAATGAGCAGTTCTTC. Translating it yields CASSPAGGPYNEQFF.

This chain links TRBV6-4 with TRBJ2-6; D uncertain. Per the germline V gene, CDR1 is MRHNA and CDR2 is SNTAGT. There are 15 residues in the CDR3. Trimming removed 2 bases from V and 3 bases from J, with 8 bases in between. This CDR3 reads CASSDGRSGANVLTF. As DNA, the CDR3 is TGTGCCAGCAGTGACGGCAGGAGTGGGGCCAACGTCCTGACTTTC.